This entry lists 32 T cell receptor beta chains sequenced from one sample in a study of identical twins. Each CDR3 protein is one row after TCRdb ran MiXCR on the 5' RACE reads. The data contain 1.5 million to 2 million distinct CDR3 sequences, more than 30% of them singletons. Sequencing was carried out using cord blood. The origin of the receptors is a newborn girl in good health.

The rearrangement links TRBV27 to TRBJ1-5; no firm D call. This CDR3 has 13 amino acids. Germline CDR1 MNHEY, CDR2 SMNVEV (reference sequence). Trimming pared 6 bases from V and 4 bases from J, leaving 10 bases between. The CDR3 DNA reads TGTGCCAGCAGCAATAGTAGAAATCAGCCCCAGCATTTT. Protein sequence: CASSNSRNQPQHF.

This clonotype has only a few counts. The chain joins TRBV12-3 or TRBV12-4 to TRBJ2-7; no reliable D call. The CDR3 sequence is 14 residues long. Trimming took off 1 base at V and 3 bases at J, with 10 bases between the two ends. For the CDR3, the DNA is TGTGCCAGCAGTTTAGAGGTCAGGAACTACGAGCAGTACTTC. Translation gives CASSLEVRNYEQYF.

This clonotype was detected only a few times. The chain links TRBV13 to TRBJ1-1; 7 bases agree with TRBD1. The germline gives CDR1 PRHDT, CDR2 FYEKMQ (reference sequence). The CDR3 sequence is 14 residues long. The J segment lost 5 bases and the V segment lost 5 bases, leaving 8 bases of the junction unmatched. The CDR3 DNA reads as TGTGCCAGCAGCCCCGCAGGGGGAATGACTGAAGCTTTCTTT. It translates to CASSPAGGMTEAFF.

In the case of this clonotype: Mismatch with germline at one junction end may stem from a read error. J is TRBJ2-7 and V is TRBV6-6, with D hard to call. CDR1 and CDR2 from the germline V gene are MNHNY and SVGAGI (reference sequence). This CDR3 region has 11 residues. CDR3 amino acids: CASSTTYGQYF. DNA of the CDR3: TGTGCCAGCAGTACCACCTACGGGCAGTACTTC.

This clonotype has just a few counts. This CDR3 is CSASGSIDTQYF. The CDR3 bases are TGCAGTGCTAGCGGGAGCATCGATACGCAGTATTTT. The rearrangement joins TRBV20-1 to TRBJ2-3; maybe TRBD2 (6 bases). Between the trimmed V and J ends, which lost 3 bases and 6 bases, there was a span of 10 bases. Germline values: CDR1 DFQATT, CDR2 SNEGSKA (reference sequence). The CDR3 loop spans 12 amino acids.

There are a few counts of this clonotype. The chain employs TRBV30 and TRBJ2-3; 8 bases map to TRBD2. CDR1 and CDR2 (germline): GTSNPN, SVGIG (reference sequence). With V trimmed by 3 bases and J by 1 base, 3 bases remained unmatched. The CDR3 extends over 14 amino acids. As DNA, the CDR3 is TGTGCCTGGAGGAGGCGGGGGGGCACAGATACGCAGTATTTT. Translation gives CAWRRRGGTDTQYF.

The chain carries TRBV10-2 and TRBJ2-1; 8 bases are shared with TRBD2. Per the germline V gene, CDR1 is WSHSY and CDR2 is SAAADI. The V and J ends lost 3 bases and 6 bases, in that order; junction bases with no gene match: 13. This CDR3 comprises 17 residues. The CDR3 sequence is CASSDSFGTRGSNEQFF. CDR3 nucleotides: TGCGCCAGCAGTGATAGCTTCGGGACTAGGGGTAGCAATGAGCAGTTCTTC.

This clonotype has just a few counts. The chain links TRBV12-3 or TRBV12-4 to TRBJ2-7; D unresolved. V lost 2 bases and J 3 bases, leaving 14 bases between the germline ends. The CDR3 extends over 15 amino acids. CDR3 sequence reads: CASSLTRTSVYEQYF. The CDR3 bases are TGTGCCAGCAGTTTAACCCGTACCTCCGTCTACGAGCAGTACTTC.

V gene TRBV20-1 combines with J gene TRBJ2-7; D is ambiguous. Germline V lookup: CDR1 DFQATT, CDR2 SNEGSKA (reference sequence). CDR3 length equals 14 residues. Trimming pared 1 base from V and 4 bases from J, leaving 14 bases between. Written as DNA, the CDR3 is TGCAGTGCTAGAGCTTGGGCAGAAGCATACGAGCAGTACTTC. It specifies CSARAWAEAYEQYF.

The chain carries TRBV29-1 and TRBJ2-3; 10 bases are a match to TRBD2. Germline assignment: CDR1 SQVTM and CDR2 ANQGSEA. J gave up 3 bases and V 2 bases, and 2 bases lay outside the gene matches. CDR3 length equals 14 residues. The CDR3 region is CSVETTSGTDTQYF. The CDR3, as DNA: TGCAGCGTTGAAACGACTAGCGGGACAGATACGCAGTATTTT.

This clonotype was seen a few times. The chain has TRBV24-1 and TRBJ2-1, with 11 bases that match TRBD2. Per germline, CDR1 KGHDR and CDR2 SFDVKD. This CDR3 is built from 16 residues. J lost 4 bases, V lost 3 bases, and 4 bases had no gene match. The CDR3 is CATSDQTSGSYNEQFF. The CDR3 bases are TGTGCCACCAGTGATCAAACTAGCGGGAGTTACAATGAGCAGTTCTTC.

For this clonotype: A junction end diverges from the germline sequence, so it may reflect a read error. The V call is TRBV12-3 or TRBV12-4, the J call TRBJ1-1, with D maybe TRBD1 (6 bases). CDR3 size: 14 residues. For the CDR3, the DNA is TGTGCCGGCAGGTCAAACAGGGTGAACACTGAAGCTTTCTTT. Translated: CAGRSNRVNTEAFF.

J is TRBJ2-2 and V is TRBV15; D is unclear. Trimming removed 3 bases from V and 6 bases from J, with 11 bases in between. Per germline, CDR1 LNHNV and CDR2 YYDKDF (reference sequence). The CDR3 loop spans 14 amino acids. The CDR3 region is CATSRENFAGELFF. DNA for the CDR3: TGTGCCACCAGCAGGGAGAATTTTGCCGGGGAGCTGTTTTTT.

V is TRBV27 and J is TRBJ1-2; D remains ambiguous. In germline, CDR1 is MNHEY, CDR2 SMNVEV (reference sequence). The CDR3 has 14 amino acids. V was cut by 2 bases and J by 8 bases, with 15 bases left in between. CDR3 DNA sequence: TGTGCCAGCAGTTTAAGCGCTCGGGCGGGCGGCTACACCTTC. Translated, it gives CASSLSARAGGYTF.

The V call is TRBV24-1, the J call TRBJ2-5, with 9 nucleotides matching TRBD2. This CDR3 has 18 amino acids. In germline, CDR1 is KGHDR, CDR2 SFDVKD. Trimming removed 5 bases from V and 5 bases from J; junction bases left unmatched: 17. The CDR3 region is CATSGRGRLAGLGETQYF. The CDR3 DNA follows: TGTGCCACCAGTGGAAGGGGGCGCCTAGCGGGACTCGGTGAGACCCAGTACTTC.

The chain couples TRBV4-1 to TRBJ2-3, with 9 bases fitting TRBD2. Germline values: CDR1 MGHRA, CDR2 YSYEKL. Germline trimming cut 1 base from V and 4 bases from J; bases unmatched to any gene: 6. The CDR3 totals 16 residues. Here the CDR3 DNA reads TGCGCCAGCAGCCAAGTTCCAGCGGGGGGTTCAGATACGCAGTATTTT. Protein: CASSQVPAGGSDTQYF.

V usage is TRBV20-1 and J usage is TRBJ2-1; D is unclear. Trimming removed 3 bases from V and 6 bases from J, with 9 bases in between. This CDR3 comprises 12 residues. The V gene's germline CDR1 is DFQATT and CDR2 SNEGSKA (reference sequence). CDR3 sequence reads: CSASAARNEQFF. CDR3 DNA: TGCAGTGCTAGCGCAGCCCGCAATGAGCAGTTCTTC.

This clonotype was counted only a few times. This chain links TRBV6-5 with TRBJ2-1; D possibly matches TRBD1 or TRBD2 (5 bases each). V dropped 4 bases and J dropped 3 bases, with 13 bases sitting between them. The CDR3 totals 15 residues. CDR1 MNHEY and CDR2 SVGAGI come from the germline V gene. In DNA form, the CDR3 reads TGTGCCAGCAGTTCGGGACGGTACCACTACAATGAGCAGTTCTTC. It codes for CASSSGRYHYNEQFF.

V gene TRBV2 combines with J gene TRBJ2-1; D assignment may be TRBD1 or TRBD2 (5 bases each). Per germline, CDR1 SNHLY and CDR2 FYNNEI. V shed 3 bases and J shed 7 bases, with 31 bases lying between them. This CDR3 has 20 residues. Here the CDR3 reads CASSDSQGVGSAASMNEQFF. The CDR3 DNA reads as TGTGCCAGCAGTGACTCTCAGGGAGTGGGCTCAGCCGCCTCAATGAATGAGCAGTTCTTC.

This clonotype was seen more than once but under ten times. The V and J genes are TRBV6-5 and TRBJ2-5, with a tentative D call TRBD1 (5 bases). Germline values: CDR1 MNHEY, CDR2 SVGAGI. Trimming cost V 1 base and J 0 bases, with 15 bases left between them. This CDR3 has 17 residues. This CDR3 reads CASSYLGRTLYQETQYF. As DNA, the CDR3 is TGTGCCAGCAGTTACTTAGGTCGGACACTCTACCAAGAGACCCAGTACTTC.

The V gene is TRBV29-1, the J gene TRBJ1-5; D is perhaps TRBD1 (6 bases). The CDR3 loop spans 12 amino acids. Germline loops: CDR1 SQVTM, CDR2 ANQGSEA. The V end lost 4 bases, the J end lost 3 bases, and 7 bases lay between the germline ends. The CDR3 loop is CSVGDNNQPQHF. CDR3 sequence (DNA): TGCAGCGTTGGGGACAACAATCAGCCCCAGCATTTT.

The rearrangement uses TRBV20-1 and TRBJ2-5; 7 nucleotides align to TRBD1. Germline CDR1 reads DFQATT; CDR2 reads SNEGSKA (reference sequence). The CDR3 extends over 13 amino acids. Trimming took 4 bases from V and 4 from J; bases not matched to a gene: 6. CDR3 in DNA: TGCAGTGCTAAAGGGGCAGGGGGAGAGACCCAGTACTTC. It codes for CSAKGAGGETQYF.

This clonotype was observed a few times. The CDR3 DNA sequence: TGTGCCAGCAGCTTAAAGCGGGGTCTGATCACAGATACGCAGTATTTT. It specifies CASSLKRGLITDTQYF. The V and J genes are TRBV13 and TRBJ2-3; TRBD2 matches 7 bases. Germline CDR1 and CDR2: PRHDT and FYEKMQ (reference sequence). The CDR3 covers 16 residues. Losses at the gene ends were 2 bases for V and 2 bases for J; bases not matched to a gene: 7.

This clonotype was detected only a few times. Here the CDR3 DNA reads TGTGCCAGCAGTTACGCTTATAGCAGACAAGAGACCCAGTACTTC. It translates to CASSYAYSRQETQYF. The chain has TRBV6-5 and TRBJ2-5; no clear D. The CDR3 totals 15 residues. V was clipped by 2 bases and J by 2 bases, with 12 bases between them. Per the germline V gene, CDR1 is MNHEY and CDR2 is SVGAGI.

This chain joins TRBV6-5 and TRBJ1-4; 8 bases line up with TRBD1. J was trimmed by 7 bases and V by 0 bases; bases with no gene match: 13. The germline V gene encodes CDR1 MNHEY and CDR2 SVGAGI. This CDR3 has 18 amino acids. CDR3 sequence: CASSYSGRGRESTEKLFF. For the CDR3, the DNA is TGTGCCAGCAGTTACTCCGGCAGGGGGCGAGAGTCAACTGAAAAACTGTTTTTT.

This clonotype was seen a single time. The chain joins TRBV7-8 to TRBJ2-1; D gene unclear. The J call is in doubt because the DNA end fits TRBJ2-7 better. Germline V gene lookup returns CDR1 SGHVS and CDR2 FQNEAQ. The CDR3 contains 18 residues. CDR3 sequence (DNA): TGTGCCAGCACCACTTCCGGATCTCGGCAGAGCTCCTACAATGAGCAGTACTTC. Translated: CASTTSGSRQSSYNEQYF.

This clonotype was observed a handful of times. The V and J genes are TRBV20-1 and TRBJ2-5, with D perhaps matching TRBD2 (5 bases). In germline, CDR1 is DFQATT, CDR2 SNEGSKA (reference sequence). Trimming removed 0 bases at V and 7 bases at J, with 15 bases between. The CDR3 spans 14 residues. CDR3 nucleotides: TGCAGTGCTAGAGAATCCACTAGACTGAGGACCCAGTACTTC. Translating it yields CSARESTRLRTQYF.

V gene TRBV6-6 combines with J gene TRBJ1-4, with 11 bases matching TRBD1. V shed 1 base and J 5 bases; nucleotides not matched to a gene: 3. Germline values: CDR1 MNHNY, CDR2 SVGAGI (reference sequence). This CDR3 comprises 16 residues. The CDR3 nucleotides read TGTGCCAGCAGTTACTGGGGACAGGGGGAGAATGAAAAACTGTTTTTT. This translates into CASSYWGQGENEKLFF.

A remark on this clonotype: This sequence may be a read error, since a much larger clone differs from it by one base. The CDR3 sequence is CASRPITGCQEAQYF. The CDR3 nucleotides are TGTGCCAGCAGACCGATTACGGGGTGTCAAGAGGCCCAGTACTTC. J is TRBJ2-5 and V is TRBV27; perhaps TRBD2 as D (5 bases). The CDR3 consists of 15 residues. In germline, CDR1 is MNHEY, CDR2 SMNVEV (reference sequence).

The chain couples TRBV5-1 to TRBJ1-4; 8 nucleotides agree with TRBD1. Germline CDR1 reads SGHRS; CDR2 reads YFSETQ. V lost 4 bases and J lost 3; bases outside the gene matches: 8. This CDR3 has 16 residues. CDR3 sequence (DNA): TGCGCCAGCAGCGGCGGAGACAGGGGCCCTAATGAAAAACTGTTTTTT. Translation gives CASSGGDRGPNEKLFF.

This clonotype was counted only a few times. This chain links TRBV29-1 with TRBJ2-3; 11 nucleotides align to TRBD2. The CDR3 length is 12 residues. V gave up 6 bases and J gave up 9 bases; unmatched junction bases: 5. CDR1 is SQVTM and CDR2 is ANQGSEA in the germline V gene. The CDR3, as DNA: TGCAGCGTAGAACTAGCGGGAGCCACGCAGTATTTT. Translated, it gives CSVELAGATQYF.

This chain joins TRBV20-1 and TRBJ2-7; 7 bases are a match to TRBD1. CDR1 is DFQATT, CDR2 SNEGSKA, per germline (reference sequence). The CDR3 totals 14 residues. The junction had 8 bases not matched to a gene; V was cut back by 3 bases and J by 3 bases. CDR3 coding DNA: TGCAGTGCTAGGATCGGGACAGTACGCTACGAGCAGTACTTC. Protein: CSARIGTVRYEQYF.